This T cell receptor beta chain was obtained from a study of patients and donors after allogeneic stem cell transplantation. V was pared by 5 bases and J by 2 bases, with 15 bases between. Germline assignment: CDR1 PRHDT and CDR2 FYEKMQ (reference sequence). The CDR3 is 15 residues long. One entry per CDR3 protein, called by TCRdb with MiXCR from the RT-PCR reads. This sample yields roughly 230,000 distinct CDR3 sequences, of which 13% to 15% are seen a single time; 11% belongs to the top ten. The TCR sequence derives from a human donor who was either an allogeneic HSCT recipient or a stem cell or donor lymphocyte infusion donor (not recorded which). It is not recorded whose cells these are; they may come from a transplant donor. The rearrangement links TRBV13 to TRBJ1-1; D call uncertain. Sequenced sample: blood, either unsorted or a sorted T cell fraction (not recorded which). The CDR3 DNA follows: TGTGCCAGCAGCCAACCGATTACAGCTAACACTGAAGCTTTCTTT. It specifies CASSQPITANTEAFF.